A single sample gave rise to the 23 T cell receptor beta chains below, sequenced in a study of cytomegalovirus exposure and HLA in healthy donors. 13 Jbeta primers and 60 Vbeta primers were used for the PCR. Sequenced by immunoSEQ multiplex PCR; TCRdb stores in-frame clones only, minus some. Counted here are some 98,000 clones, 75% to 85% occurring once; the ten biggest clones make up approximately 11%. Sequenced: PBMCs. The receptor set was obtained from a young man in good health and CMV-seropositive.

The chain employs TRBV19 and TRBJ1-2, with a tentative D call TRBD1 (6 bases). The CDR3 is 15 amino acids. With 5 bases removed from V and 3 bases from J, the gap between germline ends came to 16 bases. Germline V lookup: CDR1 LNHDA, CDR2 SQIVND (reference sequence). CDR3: CASSLPGTPYYGYTF. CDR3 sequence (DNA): TGTGCCAGTAGTCTCCCTGGGACACCCTACTATGGCTACACCTTC.

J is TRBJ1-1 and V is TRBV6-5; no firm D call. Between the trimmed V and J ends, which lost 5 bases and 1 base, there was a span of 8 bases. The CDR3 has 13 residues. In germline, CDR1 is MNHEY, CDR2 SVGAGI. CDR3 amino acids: CASSPHKNTEAFF. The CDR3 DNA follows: TGTGCCAGCAGTCCCCACAAGAACACTGAAGCTTTCTTT.

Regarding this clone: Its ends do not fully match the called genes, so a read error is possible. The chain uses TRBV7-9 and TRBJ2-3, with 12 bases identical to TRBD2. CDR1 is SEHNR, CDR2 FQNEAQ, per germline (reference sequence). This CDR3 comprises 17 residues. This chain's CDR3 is CTSSLRELAGGRDTQYF. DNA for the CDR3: TGCACCAGCAGCTTACGGGAACTAGCGGGGGGCCGGGATACGCAGTATTTT.

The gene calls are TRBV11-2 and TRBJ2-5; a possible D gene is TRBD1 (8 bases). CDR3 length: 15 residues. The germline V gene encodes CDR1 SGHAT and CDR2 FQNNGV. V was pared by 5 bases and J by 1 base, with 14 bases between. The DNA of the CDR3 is TGTGCCAGCAGCGCGACAGGGGAGGGCCAAGAGACCCAGTACTTC. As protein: CASSATGEGQETQYF.

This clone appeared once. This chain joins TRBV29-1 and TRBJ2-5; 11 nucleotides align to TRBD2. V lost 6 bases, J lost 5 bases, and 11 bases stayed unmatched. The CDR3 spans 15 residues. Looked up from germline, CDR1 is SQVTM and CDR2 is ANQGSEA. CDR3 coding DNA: TGCAGCGTAATAATAGCGGGGGGGCCTCTTGAGACCCAGTACTTC. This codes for CSVIIAGGPLETQYF.

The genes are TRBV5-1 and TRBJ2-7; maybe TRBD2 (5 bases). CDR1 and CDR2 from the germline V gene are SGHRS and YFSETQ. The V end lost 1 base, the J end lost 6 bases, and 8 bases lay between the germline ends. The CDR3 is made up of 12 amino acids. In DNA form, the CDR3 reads TGCGCCAGCAGCTTGCTAGGGAGCGAGCAGTACTTC. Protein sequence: CASSLLGSEQYF. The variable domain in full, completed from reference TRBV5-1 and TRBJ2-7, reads KAGVTQTPRYLIKTRGQQVTLSCSPISGHRSVSWYQQTPGQGLQFLFEYFSETQRNKGNFPGRFSGRQFSNSRSEMNVSTLELGDSALYLCASSLLGSEQYFGPGTRLTVT.

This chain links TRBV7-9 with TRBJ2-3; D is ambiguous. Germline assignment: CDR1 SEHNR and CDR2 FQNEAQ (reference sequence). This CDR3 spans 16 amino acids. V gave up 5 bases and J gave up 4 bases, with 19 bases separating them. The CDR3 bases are TGTGCCAGCAGCCCCCGGGTTTCAACCGGCGCAGATACGCAGTATTTT. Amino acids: CASSPRVSTGADTQYF.

CDR3 bases: TGCGCCAGCAGCTTAGGACAGGGTAATGAGCCCCAGCATTTT. This sequence encodes CASSLGQGNEPQHF. This rearrangement joins TRBV5-1 to TRBJ1-5; 8 bases agree with TRBD1. Unmatched junction bases numbered 6, after V lost 2 bases and J lost 8 bases. The CDR3 loop spans 14 amino acids. Germline V gene data show CDR1 as SGHRS and CDR2 as YFSETQ.

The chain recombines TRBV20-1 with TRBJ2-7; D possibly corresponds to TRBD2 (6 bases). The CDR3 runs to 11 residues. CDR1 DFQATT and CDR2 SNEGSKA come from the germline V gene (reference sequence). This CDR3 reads CSARGDYEQYF. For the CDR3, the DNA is TGCAGCGCGCGGGGAGACTACGAGCAGTACTTC.

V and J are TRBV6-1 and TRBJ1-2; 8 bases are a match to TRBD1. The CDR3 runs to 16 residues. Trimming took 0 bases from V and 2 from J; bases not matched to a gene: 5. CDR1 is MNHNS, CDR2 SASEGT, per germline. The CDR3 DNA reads TGTGCCAGCAGTGAAGCGGGGACAGGTGTCAACTATGGCTACACCTTC. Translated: CASSEAGTGVNYGYTF.

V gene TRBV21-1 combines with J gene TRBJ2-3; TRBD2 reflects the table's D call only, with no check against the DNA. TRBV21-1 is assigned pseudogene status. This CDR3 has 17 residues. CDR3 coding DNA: TGTGCCAGCAGCAAAGCGAGACTAGAACCTCCCACAGATACGCAGTATTTT. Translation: CASSKARLEPPTDTQYF.

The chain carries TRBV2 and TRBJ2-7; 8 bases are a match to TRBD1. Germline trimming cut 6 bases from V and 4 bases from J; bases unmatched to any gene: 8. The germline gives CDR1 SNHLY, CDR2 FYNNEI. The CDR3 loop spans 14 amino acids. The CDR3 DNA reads TGTGCCAGCAGCCCGGACAGGGTAGGTTACGAGCAGTACTTC. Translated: CASSPDRVGYEQYF.

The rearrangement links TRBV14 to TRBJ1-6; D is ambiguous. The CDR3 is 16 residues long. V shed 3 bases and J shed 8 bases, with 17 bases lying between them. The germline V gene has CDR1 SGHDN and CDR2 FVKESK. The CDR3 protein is CASSHRLGMRDSPLHF. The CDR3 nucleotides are TGTGCCAGCAGCCACCGACTGGGCATGAGGGATTCACCCCTCCACTTT. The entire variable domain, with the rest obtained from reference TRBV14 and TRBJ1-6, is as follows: EAGVTQFPSHSVIEKGQTVTLRCDPISGHDNLYWYRRVMGKEIKFLLHFVKESKQDESGMPNNRFLAERTGGTYSTLKVQPAELEDSGVYFCASSHRLGMRDSPLHFGNGTRLTVT.

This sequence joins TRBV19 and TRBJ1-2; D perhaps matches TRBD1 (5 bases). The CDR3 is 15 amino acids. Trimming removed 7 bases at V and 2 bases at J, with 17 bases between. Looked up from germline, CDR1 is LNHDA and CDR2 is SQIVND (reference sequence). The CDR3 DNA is TGTGCCAGTACCGACAGTCTTGGTCGAAACTATGGCTACACCTTC. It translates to CASTDSLGRNYGYTF.

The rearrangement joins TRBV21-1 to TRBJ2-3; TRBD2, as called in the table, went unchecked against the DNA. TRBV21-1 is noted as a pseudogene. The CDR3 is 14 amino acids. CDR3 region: CASSPALPGGTQYF. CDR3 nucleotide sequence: TGTGCCAGCAGCCCGGCACTCCCTGGCGGTACGCAGTATTTT.

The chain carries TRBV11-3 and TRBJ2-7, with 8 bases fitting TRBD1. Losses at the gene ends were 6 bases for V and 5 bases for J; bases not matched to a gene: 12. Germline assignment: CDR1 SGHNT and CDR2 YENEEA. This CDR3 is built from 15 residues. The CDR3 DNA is TGTGCCAGCAGGAAACTCAGGACAGGGAACCACGAGCAGTACTTC. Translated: CASRKLRTGNHEQYF. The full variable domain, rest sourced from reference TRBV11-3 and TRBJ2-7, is EAGVVQSPRYKIIEKKQPVAFWCNPISGHNTLYWYLQNLGQGPELLIRYENEEAVDDSQLPKDRFSAERLKGVDSTLKIQPAELGDSAVYLCASRKLRTGNHEQYFGPGTRLTVT.

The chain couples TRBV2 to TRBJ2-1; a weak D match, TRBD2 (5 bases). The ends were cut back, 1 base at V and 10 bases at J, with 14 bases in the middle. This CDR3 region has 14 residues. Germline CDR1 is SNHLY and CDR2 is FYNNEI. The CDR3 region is CASSEGGALEEQFF. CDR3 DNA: TGTGCCAGCAGTGAAGGGGGAGCTCTGGAGGAGCAGTTCTTC.

Written as DNA, the CDR3 is TGCGCCAGCAGCCCCCGGGCAGGGGTGCTCTACGAGCAGTACTTC. Residues: CASSPRAGVLYEQYF. The rearrangement uses TRBV4-1 and TRBJ2-7; tentative D call: TRBD1 (6 bases). Trimming took 4 bases from V and 3 from J, leaving 16 bases between them. CDR3 length: 15 amino acids. Germline V gene data show CDR1 as MGHRA and CDR2 as YSYEKL.

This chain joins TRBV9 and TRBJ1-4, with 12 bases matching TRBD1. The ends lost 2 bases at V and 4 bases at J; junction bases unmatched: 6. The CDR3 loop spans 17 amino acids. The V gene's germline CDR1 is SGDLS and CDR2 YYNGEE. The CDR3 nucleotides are TGTGCCAGCAGCGTGGGACAGGGGGCTCAGGTTAATGAAAAACTGTTTTTT. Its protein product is CASSVGQGAQVNEKLFF.

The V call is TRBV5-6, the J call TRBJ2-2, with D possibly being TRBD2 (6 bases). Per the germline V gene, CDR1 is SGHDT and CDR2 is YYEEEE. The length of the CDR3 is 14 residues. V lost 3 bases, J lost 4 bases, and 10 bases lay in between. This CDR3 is CASSSEGFTGELFF. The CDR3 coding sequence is TGTGCCAGCAGCTCGGAGGGGTTCACCGGGGAGCTGTTTTTT.

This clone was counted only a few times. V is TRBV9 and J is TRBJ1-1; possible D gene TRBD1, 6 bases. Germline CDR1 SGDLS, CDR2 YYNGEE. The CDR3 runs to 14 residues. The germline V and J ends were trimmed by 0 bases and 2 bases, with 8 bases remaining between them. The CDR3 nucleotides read TGTGCCAGCAGCGTAGAAGGGACAAACACTGAAGCTTTCTTT. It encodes CASSVEGTNTEAFF.

DNA of the CDR3: TGTGCCATCAGTGAGTCAATGAGGACGCGTTACCAGGGGGGGACCCAGTACTTC. It encodes CAISESMRTRYQGGTQYF. V and J are TRBV10-3 and TRBJ2-5; D may be TRBD1 (7 bases). Trimming shortened V by 0 bases and J by 7 bases, and 24 bases separated the two germline ends. Germline loops: CDR1 ENHRY, CDR2 SYGVKD. The CDR3 is 18 residues long.

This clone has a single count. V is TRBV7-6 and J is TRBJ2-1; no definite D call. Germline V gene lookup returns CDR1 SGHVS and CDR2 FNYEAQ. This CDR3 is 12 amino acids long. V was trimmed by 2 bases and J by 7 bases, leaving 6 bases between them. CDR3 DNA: TGTGCCAGCAGCTTAAACATGAATGAGCAGTTCTTC. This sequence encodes CASSLNMNEQFF.